These T cell receptor beta chains were read from a single sample in a study of blood T cell repertoires in COVID-19. The protocol was immunoSEQ multiplex PCR, while the TCRdb copy is restricted to in-frame clones and leaves out a portion. The table records 110,000 or so clones, 85% of them present only once. The sequenced material came from peripheral blood. These receptors all stem from a man over 45 with acute or convalescent COVID-19. Both conserved end residues are part of each CDR3. The D gene is left open where the match is weak. Some rows have no size entry. The others give once, few or many, or a class for an expanded clone.

.	TRBV10-3	TRBJ1-3	.	TGTGCCATCAGTGAGACAACCTCTGGAAACACCATATATTTT	CAISETTSGNTIYF
TRBD1	TRBV5-4	TRBJ1-2	.	TGTGCCAGCAGCTTACAGGGGAACTATGGCTACACCTTC	CASSLQGNYGYTF
.	TRBV18	TRBJ2-3	.	TGTGCCAGCTCACCACCTTTTGATGGCTTGAATACGCAGTATTTT	CASSPPFDGLNTQYF
.	TRBV9	TRBJ2-5	.	TGTGCCAGCAGCGTAGAGGTCGGGGGGCTGGGAGAGACCCAGTACTTC	CASSVEVGGLGETQYF
TRBD1	TRBV6-5	TRBJ1-5	.	TGTGCCAGCAGCCCGGGACAGGGGAAGATTCAGCCCCAGCATTTT	CASSPGQGKIQPQHF
TRBD1	TRBV24-1	TRBJ1-2	.	TGTGCCACCGCGCAGGGGGGTAACTATGGCTACACCTTC	CATAQGGNYGYTF
TRBD2	TRBV27	TRBJ2-7	.	TGTGCCAGCAGCCCCCTAGCGGGAGGGCGGAGCGAGCAGTACTTC	CASSPLAGGRSEQYF
TRBD1	TRBV15	TRBJ2-1	.	TGTGCCACCAGCAGGGGTGACAGGGGCTCCTACAATGAGCAGTTCTTC	CATSRGDRGSYNEQFF
.	TRBV18	TRBJ2-3	.	TGTGCCAGCTCACCACCGGAGGGAACAGATACGCAGTATTTT	CASSPPEGTDTQYF
TRBD1	TRBV6-5	TRBJ1-5	.	TGTGCCAGTAGCCGGACAGGGTACGACAATCAGCCCCAGCATTTT	CASSRTGYDNQPQHF
TRBD2	TRBV5-1	TRBJ2-3	.	TGCGCCAGCAGCCCGAACGGCGGGAGTGGCGCAGATACGCAGTATTTT	CASSPNGGSGADTQYF
.	TRBV18	TRBJ2-7	.	TGTGCCAGCTCACCAGAGGATAGCGGCCGAACCTACGAGCAGTACTTC	CASSPEDSGRTYEQYF
.	TRBV29-1	TRBJ2-3	.	TGCAGCGTTGTAAGCGACTGGGGCACAGATACGCAGTATTTT	CSVVSDWGTDTQYF
.	TRBV7-9	TRBJ2-5	.	TGTGCCAGCAGCTCCCCCAGGGCTATTAGGGAGACCCAGTACTTC	CASSSPRAIRETQYF
.	TRBV4-1	TRBJ1-5	.	TGCGCCAGCAGCCCCGGCCCCCCAGGGAACAATCAGCCCCAGCATTTT	CASSPGPPGNNQPQHF
.	TRBV6-6	TRBJ1-5	.	TGTGCCAGCAGTTATGGTCAGGGAAGGATTCAGGCCCAGCATTTT	CASSYGQGRIQAQHF
TRBD1	TRBV5-6	TRBJ1-4	.	TGTGCCAGCAGCTCCAGGACAGGGCCTAATGAAAAACTGTTTTTT	CASSSRTGPNEKLFF
.	TRBV28	TRBJ1-1	.	TGTGCCAGCAGTTTATATATAGCCTCGAACACTGAAGCTTTCTTT	CASSLYIASNTEAFF
.	TRBV5-6	TRBJ2-7	.	TGTGCCAGCAGCAACCGGGACACTAATAACGAGCAGTACTTC	CASSNRDTNNEQYF
.	TRBV6-6	TRBJ1-2	.	TGTGCCAGCAGTTACCTCGACACTAACTATGGCTACACCTTC	CASSYLDTNYGYTF
.	TRBV7-8	TRBJ2-3	.	TGTGCCAGCAGCCGTATAGCGGATACGCAGTATTTT	CASSRIADTQYF
TRBD1	TRBV5-1	TRBJ2-2	.	TGCGCCAGCAGAGCCACAGGGGGATCTGTCGGGGAGCTGTTTTTT	CASRATGGSVGELFF
TRBD2	TRBV28	TRBJ2-7	.	TGTGCCAGCAGTTCCGGACTAGCTCAGCAGTACTTC	CASSSGLAQQYF
.	TRBV5-4	TRBJ1-6	few	TGTGCCAGCAGCTTATCTAGAATTTATAATTCACCCCTCCACTTT	CASSLSRIYNSPLHF
.	TRBV6-1	TRBJ1-4	once	TGTGCCAGCAGTGAATTCCCCGGAACTAATGAAAAACTGTTTTTT	CASSEFPGTNEKLFF
TRBD1	TRBV5-5	TRBJ1-2	.	TGTGCCAGCAGCGATAGGAGACAGGGGCTCGCTGGCTACACCTTC	CASSDRRQGLAGYTF
TRBD2	TRBV5-5	TRBJ2-2	.	TGTGCCAGCAGCTTGGGACTAGCGGGGGGGCGGGTCACCGGGGAGCTGTTTTTT	CASSLGLAGGRVTGELFF
.	TRBV3-1/TRBV3-2	TRBJ2-1	.	TGTGCCAGCAGCCAGGAGACGACCTACAATGAGCAGTTCTTC	CASSQETTYNEQFF
.	TRBV9	TRBJ1-1	.	TGTGCCAGCAGCGCTAACAACAGATCCGCTTTGAACACTGAAGCTTTCTTT	CASSANNRSALNTEAFF
.	TRBV4-2	TRBJ1-1	.	TGTGCCAGCAGCCAAGACCCAGACATGAACACTGAAGCTTTCTTT	CASSQDPDMNTEAFF
TRBD1	TRBV3-1/TRBV3-2	TRBJ1-1	.	TGTGCCAGCAGCCAAGACCCGGGACAGGGTGTGGCTTTCTTT	CASSQDPGQGVAFF
TRBD1	TRBV9	TRBJ1-1	.	TGTGCCAGCAGTGTTCTTACCGGGACAGTGAACACTGAAGCTTTCTTT	CASSVLTGTVNTEAFF
TRBD2	TRBV24-1	TRBJ2-1	.	TGTGCCACCAGTGACGCACTAGCGGGAGAGATCTACAATGAGCAGTTCTTC	CATSDALAGEIYNEQFF
.	TRBV2	TRBJ1-2	.	TGTGCCAGCAGTGGACAGGTGGAAGGCTACACCTTC	CASSGQVEGYTF
.	TRBV5-1	TRBJ2-3	.	TGCGCCAGCAGCCCTGACAACACAGATACGCAGTATTTT	CASSPDNTDTQYF
TRBD1	TRBV5-4	TRBJ2-7	.	TGTGCCAGCAGCTTGGCCGGGACAGGGTTGGGCGAGCAGTACTTC	CASSLAGTGLGEQYF
.	TRBV6-6	TRBJ1-2	.	TGTGCCAGCAGTTCTGCCGACACGGCCCAAATCTATGGCTACACCTTC	CASSSADTAQIYGYTF
TRBD2	TRBV2	TRBJ2-2	.	TGTGCCGGGACTAGCGGAATACCGAACACCGGGGAGCTGTTTTTT	CAGTSGIPNTGELFF
.	TRBV7-2	TRBJ2-2	once	TGTGCCAGCAGCTTAACGTTGGGCGCCGGGGAGCTGTTTTTT	CASSLTLGAGELFF
TRBD2	TRBV7-2	TRBJ2-5	.	TGTGCCAGCAGACCCTCTGGTGGCGGGGGGGGTCAAGAGACCCAGTACTTC	CASRPSGGGGGQETQYF
TRBD1	TRBV27	TRBJ2-2	.	TGTGCCAGCAGTCGACAGGGACGAACCGGGGAGCTGTTTTTT	CASSRQGRTGELFF
.	TRBV29-1	TRBJ1-3	.	TGCAGCGTCATAGGGGGTACTAACTCTGGAAACACCATATATTTT	CSVIGGTNSGNTIYF
TRBD2	TRBV5-4	TRBJ2-5	.	TGTGCCAGCAGCTTGTGGTCTAGCGGACAAGAGACCCAGTACTTC	CASSLWSSGQETQYF
.	TRBV12-3/TRBV12-4	TRBJ2-7	.	TGTGCCAGCAGTCCCTGCACTACTTGCGAGCAGTACTTC	CASSPCTTCEQYF
.	TRBV6-2/TRBV6-3	TRBJ1-5	.	TGTGCCAGCAGTTCGCAACAGGATCAGCCCCAGCATTTT	CASSSQQDQPQHF
.	TRBV5-6	TRBJ2-1	.	TGTGCCAGCAGCTTGGAAGGAGCAATAACCTACAATGAGCAGTTCTTC	CASSLEGAITYNEQFF
TRBD2	TRBV27	TRBJ2-1	.	TGTGCCAGCAGTCCTTGGACTAGCGGGAAGGATGAGCAGTTCTTC	CASSPWTSGKDEQFF
TRBD2	TRBV6-5	TRBJ2-7	.	TGTGCCAGCAGTCGACTAGCGGGGCCCTACGAGCAGTACTTC	CASSRLAGPYEQYF
.	TRBV9	TRBJ2-2	.	TGTGCCAGCAGCCCTCGTGTCGGGGAGCTGTTTTTT	CASSPRVGELFF
.	TRBV9	TRBJ2-7	.	TGTGCCAGCAGCGTATGGGCTGGACAGCCGGCGGACGAGCAGTACTTC	CASSVWAGQPADEQYF
.	TRBV19	TRBJ1-3	.	TGTGCCAGTAGTAAGGCGAGGACAGAAGGAAACACCATATATTTT	CASSKARTEGNTIYF
TRBD1	TRBV7-8	TRBJ2-7	.	TGTGCCAGCAGCTCGCAAATCCCGGGACAGGGGGCATGGGACTCGTACTTC	CASSSQIPGQGAWDSYF
.	TRBV11-3	TRBJ1-6	.	TGTGCCAGCAGTTCTGCGCCGGGTCCCCGGGGTTCACCCCTCCACTTT	CASSSAPGPRGSPLHF
.	TRBV24-1	TRBJ2-4	.	TGTGCCACCAGTGACTCCGGGGGAGCCAAAAACATTCAGTACTTC	CATSDSGGAKNIQYF
.	TRBV30	TRBJ1-5	.	TGTGCCTGGAGTGTACGGGGGTATAGGGGCAATCAGCCCCAGCATTTT	CAWSVRGYRGNQPQHF